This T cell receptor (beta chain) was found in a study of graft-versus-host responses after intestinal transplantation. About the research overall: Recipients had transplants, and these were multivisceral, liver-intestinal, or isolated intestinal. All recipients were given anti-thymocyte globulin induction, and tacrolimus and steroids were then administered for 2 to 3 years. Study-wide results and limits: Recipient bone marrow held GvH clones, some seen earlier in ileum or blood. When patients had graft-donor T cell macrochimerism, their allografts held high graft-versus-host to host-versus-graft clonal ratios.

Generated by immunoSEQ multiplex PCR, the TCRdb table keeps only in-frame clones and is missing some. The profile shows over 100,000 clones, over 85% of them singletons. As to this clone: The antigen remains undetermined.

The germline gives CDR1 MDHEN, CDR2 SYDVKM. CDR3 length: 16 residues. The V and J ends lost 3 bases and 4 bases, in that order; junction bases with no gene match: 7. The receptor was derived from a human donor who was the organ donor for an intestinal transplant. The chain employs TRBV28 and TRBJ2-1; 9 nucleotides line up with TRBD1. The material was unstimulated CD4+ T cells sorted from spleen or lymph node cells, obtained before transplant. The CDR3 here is CASSFRGQGSYNEQFF. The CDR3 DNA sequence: TGTGCCAGCAGTTTCCGCGGACAGGGGTCATACAATGAGCAGTTCTTC.